Following are 14 T cell receptor beta chains from one sample sequenced in a study of blood T cell repertoires in COVID-19. Some clones are missing from TCRdb's copy, which holds only in-frame ones; the method was immunoSEQ multiplex PCR. The table has roughly 300,000 clones, 85% seen once. The material sequenced was peripheral blood. The receptors derive from a human donor in a cohort sampled during active COVID-19.

Remarks on this clone: Germline and junction disagree at one end, which may indicate a read error. V and J are TRBV5-4 and TRBJ1-2; unclear D gene. The germline V gene has CDR1 SGHNT and CDR2 YYREEE (reference sequence). CDR3 size: 14 residues. CDR3 amino acids: CASSLAGSSDMMAF. The CDR3, as DNA: TGTGCCAGCAGCCTGGCCGGGTCCTCTGATATGATGGCCTTC.

This clone appeared many times. This chain links TRBV28 with TRBJ2-6; 7 bases match TRBD1. In germline, CDR1 is MDHEN, CDR2 SYDVKM. The CDR3 covers 16 residues. The V segment lost 5 bases and the J segment 2 bases; nucleotides outside the gene matches: 6. The CDR3, as DNA: TGTGCCAGCAGTCAGAAGACAGGGCCTGGGGCCAACGTCCTGACTTTC. Protein product: CASSQKTGPGANVLTF.

This sequence joins TRBV5-1 and TRBJ1-2, with 7 bases that match TRBD1. Trimming at V came to 4 bases and at J to 6 bases, leaving 9 bases not matched to a gene. CDR3 length: 14 residues. Germline CDR1 reads SGHRS; CDR2 reads YFSETQ. CDR3 bases: TGCGCCAGCAGCCTGGGGTCAGGGGGAGATGGCTACACCTTC. This codes for CASSLGSGGDGYTF. Complete variable domain (other parts from reference TRBV5-1 and TRBJ1-2): KAGVTQTPRYLIKTRGQQVTLSCSPISGHRSVSWYQQTPGQGLQFLFEYFSETQRNKGNFPGRFSGRQFSNSRSEMNVSTLELGDSALYLCASSLGSGGDGYTFGSGTRLTVV.

This chain joins TRBV5-6 and TRBJ1-2, with 8 bases matching TRBD1. V shed 4 bases and J 8 bases; nucleotides not matched to a gene: 13. This CDR3 has 15 amino acids. The germline gives CDR1 SGHDT, CDR2 YYEEEE. CDR3 in amino acids: CASSRHSTGVHGYTF. Here the CDR3 DNA reads TGTGCCAGCAGCCGACACTCGACAGGGGTGCACGGCTACACCTTC.

In its sample, this clone was seen once. This chain connects TRBV18 to TRBJ2-7; 9 bases agree with TRBD1. CDR1 KGHSH and CDR2 LQKENI come from the germline V gene. With V trimmed by 3 bases and J by 3 bases, 6 bases remained unmatched. This CDR3 region has 15 residues. The chain's CDR3 is CASSPPGQGIYEQYF. The CDR3 DNA sequence: TGTGCCAGCTCACCGCCCGGACAGGGGATCTACGAGCAGTACTTC.

A few counts support this clone. The chain joins TRBV12-3 or TRBV12-4 to TRBJ1-1; D is uncertain. This CDR3 has 12 residues. Deletions cut 5 bases from V and 5 bases from J, with 9 bases between. CDR3 sequence (DNA): TGTGCCAGCAGTCACCCCGGGACTGAAGCTTTCTTT. Its translation: CASSHPGTEAFF.

V is TRBV21-1 and J is TRBJ2-2; the listed D gene, TRBD2, was not tested against the DNA. TRBV21-1 is a documented pseudogene. The CDR3 sequence is 14 residues long. The CDR3 is CASSHRDYAGELFF. CDR3 nucleotide sequence: TGTGCCAGCAGCCACCGGGACTACGCCGGGGAGCTGTTTTTT.

The genes are TRBV29-1 and TRBJ2-1; 16 positions match TRBD2. In germline, CDR1 is SQVTM, CDR2 ANQGSEA. This CDR3 contains 14 residues. The CDR3 DNA reads TGCAGTGGGACTAGCGGGAGGGAAAACAATGAGCAGTTCTTC. As protein: CSGTSGRENNEQFF.

As concerns this clone: This specimen includes other DNA sequences encoding the same CDR3. V usage is TRBV3-1 (or the pseudogene TRBV3-2) and J usage is TRBJ2-7, with TRBD2 matching over 10 bases. CDR1 is LGHDT and CDR2 is YNNKEL in the germline V gene (reference sequence). This CDR3 is built from 14 residues. The junction had 2 bases not matched to a gene; V was cut back by 3 bases and J by 3 bases. CDR3 DNA sequence: TGTGCCAGCAGCCAGCTAGCGGGAGTCTACGAGCAGTACTTC. Protein: CASSQLAGVYEQYF.

This clone has a handful of counts. The chain combines TRBV19 with TRBJ2-7; D is possibly TRBD2 (6 bases). The germline V gene encodes CDR1 LNHDA and CDR2 SQIVND (reference sequence). The CDR3 length is 16 residues. V lost 3 bases and J lost 0, with 15 bases in between. The CDR3 bases are TGTGCCAGTAGTATGGAGCGGGCCCAGAGCTCCTACGAGCAGTACTTC. Residues: CASSMERAQSSYEQYF. Full variable domain (missing parts from reference TRBV19 and TRBJ2-7): DGGITQSPKYLFRKEGQNVTLSCEQNLNHDAMYWYRQDPGQGLRLIYYSQIVNDFQKGDIAEGYSVSREKKESFPLTVTSAQKNPTAFYLCASSMERAQSSYEQYFGPGTRLTVT.

This clone appeared once. The chain has TRBV5-4 and TRBJ1-2; D is undetermined. V was cut by 0 bases and J by 2 bases, with 8 bases left in between. Germline V CDR1 and CDR2: SGHNT, YYREEE (reference sequence). CDR3 length: 14 amino acids. Here the CDR3 DNA reads TGTGCCAGCAGCTTGGCCAACAGCAACTATGGCTACACCTTC. Translating gives CASSLANSNYGYTF.

The chain carries TRBV5-6 and TRBJ1-2; 8 positions agree with TRBD1. Germline V gene data show CDR1 as SGHDT and CDR2 as YYEEEE. After removal of 2 bases from V and 4 bases from J, the junction contained 10 bases not matched to a gene. The CDR3 is 16 amino acids. The CDR3 DNA follows: TGTGCCAGCAGCTTAGCCCACAGGGGGGCATCCTATGGCTACACCTTC. Translation: CASSLAHRGASYGYTF.

The chain carries TRBV6-2 or TRBV6-3 and TRBJ2-6, with 7 bases matching TRBD2. Trimming took 2 bases from V and 2 from J; bases not matched to a gene: 0. The CDR3 sequence is 15 residues long. Germline V CDR1 and CDR2: MNHEY, SVGEGT. The CDR3 loop is CASSYGGAGANVLTF. DNA for the CDR3: TGTGCCAGCAGTTACGGGGGGGCTGGGGCCAACGTCCTGACTTTC.

The rearrangement joins TRBV11-2 to TRBJ2-1; weak D call: TRBD1 (6 bases). In germline, CDR1 is SGHAT, CDR2 FQNNGV. CDR3 length equals 17 residues. The ends were cut back, 1 base at V and 3 bases at J, with 16 bases in the middle. The CDR3 is CASSLVPRGPLYNEQFF. The CDR3, as DNA: TGTGCCAGCAGCTTAGTGCCCAGGGGACCCCTCTACAATGAGCAGTTCTTC.